The text below deals with one T cell receptor (beta chain). Its antigen is undetermined. This entry is derived from a study of monozygotic twins with inflammatory bowel disease. Findings and caveats of the study: Fewer clonotypes were shared with others by IBD patients than by healthy twins, especially with disease activity.

Researchers isolated total RNA from whole blood without sorting T cells. Germline V gives CDR1 SGHRS, CDR2 YFSETQ. The CDR3 spans 16 residues. Starting material for each TCR library was roughly 3,500 ng of total RNA. TCRdb derives one entry per CDR3 protein from the 5' RACE reads, leaving out DNA. The table lists approximately 150,000 distinct CDR3 sequences, with roughly 2.5% in the top ten. The V call is TRBV5-1, the J call TRBJ2-1; TCRdb names TRBD1, which stays unverified in the absence of DNA. The sequence was collected from a human donor with ulcerative colitis or Crohn's disease, or a healthy co-twin of an affected twin (not recorded which). Sequenced material: blood. The CDR3 spells CASSSPDRGLYNEQFF.